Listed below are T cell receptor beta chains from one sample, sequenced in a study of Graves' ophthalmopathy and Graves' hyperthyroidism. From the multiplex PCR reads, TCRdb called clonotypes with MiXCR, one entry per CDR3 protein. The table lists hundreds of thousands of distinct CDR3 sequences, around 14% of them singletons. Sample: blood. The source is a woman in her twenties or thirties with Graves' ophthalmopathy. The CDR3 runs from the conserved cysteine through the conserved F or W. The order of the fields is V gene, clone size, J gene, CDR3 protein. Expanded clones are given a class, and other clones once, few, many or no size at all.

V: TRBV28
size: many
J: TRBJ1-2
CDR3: CASSLLGQGGYGYTF

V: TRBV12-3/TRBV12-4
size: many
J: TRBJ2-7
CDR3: CASSLGGTVRGREQYF

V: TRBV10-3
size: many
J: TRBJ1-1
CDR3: CAISASATGAFEAFF

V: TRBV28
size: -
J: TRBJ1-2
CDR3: CASSLTGGAHYGYTF

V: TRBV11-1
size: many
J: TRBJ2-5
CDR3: CASSLPPRLAGPQETQYF

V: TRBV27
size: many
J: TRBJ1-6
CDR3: CASSFIRGNSPLHF

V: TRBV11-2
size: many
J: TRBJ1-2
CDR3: CASSLDGKLTGYGYTF

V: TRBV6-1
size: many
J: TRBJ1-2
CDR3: CASSPRDRGLGYTF

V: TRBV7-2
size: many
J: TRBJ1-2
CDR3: CASSLYGGSGYGYTF

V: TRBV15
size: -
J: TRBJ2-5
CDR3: CATSGHRDRRTETQYF

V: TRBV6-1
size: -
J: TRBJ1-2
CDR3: CASSAGGGGYTF

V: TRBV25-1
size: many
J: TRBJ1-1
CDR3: CASSESYFDLTEAFF

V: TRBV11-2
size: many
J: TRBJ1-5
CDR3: CASSFFETRPDLPQHF

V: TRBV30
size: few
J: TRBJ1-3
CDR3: CAWSEGTAGNTIYF

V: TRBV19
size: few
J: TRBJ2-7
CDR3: CASSMGTGASYEQYF

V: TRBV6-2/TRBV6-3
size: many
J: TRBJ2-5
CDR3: CASSYRSLQETQYF

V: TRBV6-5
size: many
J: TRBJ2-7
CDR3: CASSYFREKDEQYF

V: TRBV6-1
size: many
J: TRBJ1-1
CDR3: CASIWAQNTEAFF

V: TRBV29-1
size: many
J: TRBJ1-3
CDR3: CSVEVSGNTIYF

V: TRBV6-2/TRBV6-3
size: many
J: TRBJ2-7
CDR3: CASGFSSFRTYEQYF

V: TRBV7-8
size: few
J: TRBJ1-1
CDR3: CASVRQGAGEAFF

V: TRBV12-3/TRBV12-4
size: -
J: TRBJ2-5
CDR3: CASSFFLAGTETQYF

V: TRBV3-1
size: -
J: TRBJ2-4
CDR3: CASSHTSGGATSQAKNIQYF

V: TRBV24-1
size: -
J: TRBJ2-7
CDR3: CATSESRVPGEQYF

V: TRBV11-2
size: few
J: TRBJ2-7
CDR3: CASSLESGGPYEQYF

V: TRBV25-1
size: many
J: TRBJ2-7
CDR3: CASTDRAYEQYF

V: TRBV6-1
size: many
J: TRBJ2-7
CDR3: CASSEEGTDYEQYF

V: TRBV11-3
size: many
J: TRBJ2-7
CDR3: CASSSGMSYEQYF